Here is one T cell receptor beta chain with its context. What it recognizes is unknown. TCRdb keeps only in-frame clones here, not all; method: immunoSEQ multiplex PCR. This table holds 260,000 or so clones, approximately 87% found once. J lost 6 bases, V lost 5 bases, and 19 bases had no gene match. CDR3 length: 19 residues. Germline CDR1 reads LGHNA; CDR2 reads YSLEER. The data stem from a study of cytomegalovirus exposure and HLA in healthy donors. Looking at the study overall: Per a later analysis, the roughly 690 first-cohort and fewer than 150 validation repertoires shared one platform. Findings of the study overall: Some public TCRs appeared in many individuals, while most sequences were rare. Cytomegalovirus association was listed for about 160 TCR beta chains. According to reports, the classifier identified cytomegalovirus status with high specificity and sensitivity.

The rearrangement joins TRBV4-3 to TRBJ1-4, with 9 positions matching TRBD1. Specimen: PBMCs. The receptor comes from a man aged 18 to 35 in good health and CMV-seronegative. DNA for the CDR3: TGCGCCAGCAGCGCTTCCGCCGGGGGGTTCCGGGACAGGGATGAAAAACTGTTTTTT. It yields the protein CASSASAGGFRDRDEKLFF.